This T cell receptor beta chain was retrieved from a study of shared clonotypes between healthy human individuals. The protocol was immunoSEQ multiplex PCR, while the TCRdb copy is restricted to in-frame clones and leaves out a portion. The sample carries over 750,000 clones, 90% to 98% recorded once. A note on this clone: The antigen is not known.

Study-level results: It was expected that sequencing depth would affect clonotype sharing among donors.

Between the trimmed V and J ends, which lost 0 bases and 10 bases, there was a span of 10 bases. The CDR3 sequence is 13 residues long. CDR1 is MNHEY, CDR2 SMNVEV, per germline (reference sequence). Positively selected for CCR7, the CD45RO-negative cells used as naive CD8 cells excluded terminally differentiated effector memory CD45RA+ cells. Sequencing was carried out using naive CD8+ T cells sorted from blood. The origin of this receptor is a man aged 30 to 45 in good health. The chain couples TRBV27 to TRBJ2-1, with D possibly TRBD2 on 6 matching bases. CDR3 amino acids: CASSLSVREEQFF. CDR3 nucleotide sequence: TGTGCCAGCAGTTTATCGGTCCGGGAGGAGCAGTTCTTC.